This passage covers 18 T cell receptor beta chains from one sample sequenced in a study of blood T cells in healthy people across ages. The use of a sample-barcoded 5' primer and a J-beta primer mix characterized a second PCR of about 6 to 11 cycles. TCRdb ran MiXCR on the 5' RACE reads and lists one entry per CDR3 protein. The sample holds over 1,500,000 distinct CDR3 sequences, 30% to 40% seen once. The sequencing input was blood. The source is a human donor in good health.

Only a few counts were recorded for this clonotype. The chain is built from TRBV12-5 and TRBJ1-2; D uncertain. V lost 0 bases and J 3 bases, leaving 14 bases between the germline ends. Germline CDR1 LGHNT, CDR2 FRNRAP. This CDR3 is 16 amino acids long. CDR3 DNA sequence: TGTGCTAGTGGTTTGGTCGGCGGGGTGTGGGACTATGGCTACACCTTC. Residues: CASGLVGGVWDYGYTF.

V and J are TRBV5-1 and TRBJ2-4, with D possibly being TRBD1 (6 bases). Per germline, CDR1 SGHRS and CDR2 YFSETQ. The CDR3 length is 14 residues. The ends were cut back, 4 bases at V and 8 bases at J, with 16 bases in the middle. The CDR3 DNA follows: TGCGCCAGCAGCCCCACCAGTGCAGGGGACATTCAGTACTTC. Amino acid sequence: CASSPTSAGDIQYF.

This clonotype was picked up a small number of times. This chain joins TRBV12-3 or TRBV12-4 and TRBJ2-6; no reliable D call. The CDR3 length is 17 residues. V was cut by 3 bases and J by 1 base, with 13 bases left in between. CDR3 sequence (DNA): TGTGCCAGCAGTTTTCGGGTGGCTGGATCTGGGGCCAACGTCCTGACTTTC. It codes for CASSFRVAGSGANVLTF.

This clonotype showed up just a few times. Mismatch with germline at one junction end may stem from a read error. The chain couples TRBV9 to TRBJ2-3; 11 nucleotides match TRBD2. This CDR3 contains 16 residues. Looked up from germline, CDR1 is SGDLS and CDR2 is YYNGEE. The CDR3 sequence is CANSAGTSGSTDTQYF. As DNA, the CDR3 is TGTGCCAACAGCGCCGGGACTAGCGGAAGCACAGATACGCAGTATTTT.

Of note for this clonotype: A much larger clone sits a single nucleotide away, making a read error possible. This chain links TRBV20-1 with TRBJ1-1; D is unclear. CDR3 length: 13 residues. The germline V and J ends were trimmed by 6 bases and 3 bases, with 14 bases remaining between them. Germline lookup yields CDR1 DFQATT and CDR2 SNEGSKA (reference sequence). CDR3 bases: TGCAGTGCCCTTGATCTGCAGGACACTGAAGCTTTCTTT. This sequence encodes CSALDLQDTEAFF.

There are a few counts of this clonotype. This chain links TRBV29-1 with TRBJ1-2; D not certain. This CDR3 spans 14 amino acids. Germline lookup yields CDR1 SQVTM and CDR2 ANQGSEA. V gave up 3 bases and J gave up 4 bases, with 15 bases separating them. The CDR3 is CSVDAPGSVYGYTF. The CDR3 coding sequence is TGCAGCGTTGATGCCCCGGGATCAGTCTATGGCTACACCTTC. Filled out from reference TRBV29-1 and TRBJ1-2, the complete variable domain reads SAVISQKPSRDICQRGTSLTIQCQVDSQVTMMFWYRQQPGQSLTLIATANQGSEATYESGFVIDKFPISRPNLTFSTLTVSNMSPEDSSIYLCSVDAPGSVYGYTFGSGTRLTVV.

This clonotype turned up a few times. V gene TRBV6-6 combines with J gene TRBJ2-1, with 11 bases identical to TRBD2. The CDR3 has 15 residues. From germline, CDR1 is MNHNY and CDR2 SVGAGI (reference sequence). Trimming at V came to 6 bases and at J to 2 bases, leaving 3 bases not matched to a gene. This CDR3 reads CASRVSGGAYNEQFF. The CDR3 DNA reads TGTGCCAGCAGGGTTAGCGGGGGGGCCTACAATGAGCAGTTCTTC.

This chain links TRBV6-1 with TRBJ1-1; 8 bases line up with TRBD1. J lost 1 base, V lost 3 bases, and 4 bases had no gene match. The CDR3 runs to 15 residues. Germline CDR1 and CDR2: MNHNS and SASEGT. CDR3 bases: TGTGCCAGCAGTGACCTGGGACAGGCGAACACTGAAGCTTTCTTT. This encodes CASSDLGQANTEAFF.

DNA for the CDR3: TGTGCCAGCAGGGTTGTGGGGACAGATACGCAGTATTTT. Amino acids: CASRVVGTDTQYF. The rearrangement links TRBV6-2 or TRBV6-3 to TRBJ2-3; D gene ambiguous. The CDR3 contains 13 residues. CDR1 and CDR2 from the germline V gene are MNHEY and SVGEGT. V was clipped by 6 bases and J by 3 bases, with 10 bases between them.

The V call is TRBV20-1, the J call TRBJ1-2; D is perhaps TRBD1 (5 bases). V was cut by 7 bases and J by 7 bases, with 19 bases left in between. Germline CDR1 and CDR2: DFQATT and SNEGSKA (reference sequence). This CDR3 region has 13 residues. The CDR3 spells CSGRTGLGFGYTF. As DNA, the CDR3 is TGCAGTGGAAGAACAGGTCTCGGATTTGGCTACACCTTC.

J is TRBJ2-5 and V is TRBV29-1; D assignment may be TRBD1 or TRBD2 (6 bases each). Germline V gene sequence: CDR1 SQVTM, CDR2 ANQGSEA. Trimming took off 5 bases at V and 4 bases at J, with 11 bases between the two ends. CDR3 length: 12 residues. The CDR3 reads CSVQGRSETQYF. DNA for the CDR3: TGCAGCGTTCAGGGGAGGTCAGAGACCCAGTACTTC. Using reference TRBV29-1 and TRBJ2-5 for the parts outside the CDR3, the full variable domain is SAVISQKPSRDICQRGTSLTIQCQVDSQVTMMFWYRQQPGQSLTLIATANQGSEATYESGFVIDKFPISRPNLTFSTLTVSNMSPEDSSIYLCSVQGRSETQYFGPGTRLLVL.

This clonotype occurred a few times. The V gene is TRBV4-3, the J gene TRBJ2-7; D gene unclear. Germline V CDR1 and CDR2: LGHNA, YSLEER. The CDR3 runs 14 residues. Trimming pared 0 bases from V and 6 bases from J, leaving 12 bases between. DNA for the CDR3: TGCGCCAGCAGCCAAGATTCTTCCTCGGGCGAGCAGTACTTC. Protein product: CASSQDSSSGEQYF.

This chain joins TRBV25-1 and TRBJ2-3; unclear D gene. The V and J ends lost 5 bases and 11 bases respectively, with 17 bases between them. This CDR3 has 13 residues. In germline, CDR1 is MGHDK, CDR2 SYGVNS. The CDR3 coding sequence is TGTGCCAGCAGTCGTATTGAGAGCCACGGGCAGTATTTT. Amino acids: CASSRIESHGQYF.

This chain connects TRBV20-1 to TRBJ2-1, with D perhaps TRBD1 (6 bases). CDR3 length equals 14 residues. Germline CDR1 is DFQATT and CDR2 is SNEGSKA (reference sequence). V dropped 6 bases and J dropped 0 bases, with 12 bases sitting between them. As DNA, the CDR3 is TGCAGTGCCCCGGGACAAGACTCCTACAATGAGCAGTTCTTC. Amino acid sequence: CSAPGQDSYNEQFF.

This sequence joins TRBV29-1 and TRBJ1-1; D uncertain. CDR1 is SQVTM, CDR2 ANQGSEA, per germline. The CDR3 length is 14 residues. Trimming removed 2 bases at V and 0 bases at J, with 10 bases between. CDR3 loop: CSVERGYMNTEAFF. The CDR3 nucleotides are TGCAGCGTTGAACGGGGTTACATGAACACTGAAGCTTTCTTT. The whole variable domain, remainder taken from reference TRBV29-1 and TRBJ1-1, is SAVISQKPSRDICQRGTSLTIQCQVDSQVTMMFWYRQQPGQSLTLIATANQGSEATYESGFVIDKFPISRPNLTFSTLTVSNMSPEDSSIYLCSVERGYMNTEAFFGQGTRLTVV.

CDR3 nucleotide sequence: TGTGCCAGCAGTTGGGGACAGGCAGTACACTATGGCTACACCTTC. Protein product: CASSWGQAVHYGYTF. This chain links TRBV12-3 or TRBV12-4 with TRBJ1-2; TRBD1 matches at 8 bases. The CDR3 is 15 residues long. V was clipped by 4 bases and J by 3 bases; unmatched bases: 7.

There are a few counts of this clonotype. The gene calls are TRBV5-1 and TRBJ2-2; 7 bases are a match to TRBD2. The CDR3 spans 14 residues. The germline V gene has CDR1 SGHRS and CDR2 YFSETQ. V lost 0 bases and J lost 6; bases outside the gene matches: 2. Written as DNA, the CDR3 is TGCGCCAGCAGCTTGGTCGCGGGGGCCGGGGAGCTGTTTTTT. Its protein product is CASSLVAGAGELFF.

This chain uses TRBV7-3 with TRBJ2-7; D gene ambiguous. CDR1 is SGHTA and CDR2 is FQGTGA in the germline V gene. The CDR3 has 13 amino acids. V gave up 2 bases and J gave up 6 bases, with 11 bases separating them. CDR3 loop: CASSLGPMSEQYF. The CDR3 nucleotides are TGTGCCAGCAGCTTAGGACCTATGAGCGAGCAGTACTTC.